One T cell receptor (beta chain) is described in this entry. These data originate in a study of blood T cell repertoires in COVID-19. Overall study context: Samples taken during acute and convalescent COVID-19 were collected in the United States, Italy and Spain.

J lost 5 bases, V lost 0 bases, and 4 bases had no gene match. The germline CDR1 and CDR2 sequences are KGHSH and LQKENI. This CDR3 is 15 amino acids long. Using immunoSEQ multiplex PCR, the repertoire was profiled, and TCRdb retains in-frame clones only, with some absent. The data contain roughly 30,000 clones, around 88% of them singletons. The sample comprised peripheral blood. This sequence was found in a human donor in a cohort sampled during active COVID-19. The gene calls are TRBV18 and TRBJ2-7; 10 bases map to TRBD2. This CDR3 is CASSPPQLAGHEQYF. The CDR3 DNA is TGTGCCAGCTCACCACCTCAACTAGCGGGGCACGAGCAGTACTTC. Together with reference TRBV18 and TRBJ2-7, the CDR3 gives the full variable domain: NAGVMQNPRHLVRRRGQEARLRCSPMKGHSHVYWYRQLPEEGLKFMVYLQKENIIDESGMPKERFSAEFPKEGPSILRIQQVVRGDSAAYFCASSPPQLAGHEQYFGPGTRLTVT.